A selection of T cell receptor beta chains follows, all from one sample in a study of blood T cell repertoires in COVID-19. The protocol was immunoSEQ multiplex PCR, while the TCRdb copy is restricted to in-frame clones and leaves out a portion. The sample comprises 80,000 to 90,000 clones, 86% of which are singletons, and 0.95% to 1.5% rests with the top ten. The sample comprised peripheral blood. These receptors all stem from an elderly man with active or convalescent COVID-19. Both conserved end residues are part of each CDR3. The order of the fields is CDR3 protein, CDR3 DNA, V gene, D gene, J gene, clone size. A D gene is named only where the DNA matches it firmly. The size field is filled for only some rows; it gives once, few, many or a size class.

CDR3aa: CASSPAGAGNEQFF
CDR3nt: TGTGCCAGCAGTCCAGCGGGAGCGGGGAATGAGCAGTTCTTC
v_gene: TRBV28
d_gene: TRBD2
j_gene: TRBJ2-1
abundance: NA

CDR3aa: CASSVQGGTEAFF
CDR3nt: TGTGCCAGTAGCGTACAGGGGGGGACTGAAGCTTTCTTT
v_gene: TRBV19
d_gene: TRBD1
j_gene: TRBJ1-1
abundance: NA

CDR3aa: CAWDSLAANTGELFF
CDR3nt: TGTGCCTGGGACTCATTGGCGGCCAACACCGGGGAGCTGTTTTTT
v_gene: TRBV30
d_gene: NA
j_gene: TRBJ2-2
abundance: NA

CDR3aa: CASSYTSGSYEQYF
CDR3nt: TGTGCCAGCAGTTACACTAGCGGCTCCTACGAGCAGTACTTC
v_gene: TRBV6-2/TRBV6-3
d_gene: TRBD2
j_gene: TRBJ2-7
abundance: NA

CDR3aa: CASSFLQSHYEQYF
CDR3nt: TGTGCCAGCAGCTTCCTACAGAGCCACTACGAGCAGTACTTC
v_gene: TRBV7-2
d_gene: NA
j_gene: TRBJ2-7
abundance: once

CDR3aa: CASSQGRFLETQYF
CDR3nt: TGTGCCAGCAGCCAAGGCCGGTTCTTAGAGACCCAGTACTTC
v_gene: TRBV3-1/TRBV3-2
d_gene: NA
j_gene: TRBJ2-5
abundance: NA

CDR3aa: CASSAGLASDTQYF
CDR3nt: TGCGCCAGCAGCGCGGGACTAGCCTCGGATACGCAGTATTTT
v_gene: TRBV5-1
d_gene: TRBD2
j_gene: TRBJ2-3
abundance: NA

CDR3aa: CASSRDWNTGELFF
CDR3nt: TGTGCCAGCAGCCGGGACTGGAACACCGGGGAGCTGTTTTTT
v_gene: TRBV6-5
d_gene: NA
j_gene: TRBJ2-2
abundance: NA

CDR3aa: CASSQARADTQYF
CDR3nt: TGTGCCAGCAGCCAAGCGCGAGCAGATACGCAGTATTTT
v_gene: TRBV2
d_gene: NA
j_gene: TRBJ2-3
abundance: NA

CDR3aa: CAGGEGPYEQYF
CDR3nt: TGTGCCGGGGGGGAGGGTCCCTACGAGCAGTACTTC
v_gene: TRBV2
d_gene: TRBD2
j_gene: TRBJ2-7
abundance: NA

CDR3aa: CASSLQGASTDTQYF
CDR3nt: TGTGCCAGCAGCCTACAGGGGGCTAGCACAGATACGCAGTATTTT
v_gene: TRBV5-8
d_gene: TRBD1
j_gene: TRBJ2-3
abundance: NA

CDR3aa: CASSPPHPGTGVGELFF
CDR3nt: TGTGCCAGCTCACCACCGCATCCTGGGACAGGGGTCGGGGAGCTGTTTTTT
v_gene: TRBV18
d_gene: TRBD1
j_gene: TRBJ2-2
abundance: NA

CDR3aa: CASSIGRTGYGYTF
CDR3nt: TGTGCCAGTAGTATAGGACGGACTGGCTATGGCTACACCTTC
v_gene: TRBV19
d_gene: NA
j_gene: TRBJ1-2
abundance: NA

CDR3aa: CASSSKVIGGVDTQYF
CDR3nt: TGTGCCAGCAGTTCGAAGGTTATCGGAGGGGTAGATACGCAGTATTTT
v_gene: TRBV5-4
d_gene: NA
j_gene: TRBJ2-3
abundance: NA

CDR3aa: CASSTMGAPNTEAFF
CDR3nt: TGTGCCAGCAGCACGATGGGGGCCCCGAACACTGAAGCTTTCTTT
v_gene: TRBV6-2/TRBV6-3
d_gene: NA
j_gene: TRBJ1-1
abundance: NA

CDR3aa: CASSEEPGQPYEQYF
CDR3nt: TGTGCCAGCAGTGAAGAACCGGGACAACCCTACGAGCAGTACTTC
v_gene: TRBV6-1
d_gene: NA
j_gene: TRBJ2-7
abundance: NA

CDR3aa: CASTLRGLEGLNTEAFF
CDR3nt: TGCGCCAGCACCTTGAGGGGGCTAGAGGGCCTGAACACTGAAGCTTTCTTT
v_gene: TRBV10-1
d_gene: TRBD1
j_gene: TRBJ1-1
abundance: once

CDR3aa: CASSLDRGNYEQYF
CDR3nt: TGCGCCAGCAGCTTAGACAGGGGAAACTACGAGCAGTACTTC
v_gene: TRBV5-1
d_gene: TRBD1
j_gene: TRBJ2-7
abundance: NA

CDR3aa: CASSRTGSPNEKLFF
CDR3nt: TGTGCCAGCTCAAGAACAGGAAGCCCTAATGAAAAACTGTTTTTT
v_gene: TRBV18
d_gene: NA
j_gene: TRBJ1-4
abundance: NA

CDR3aa: CASSYGAGRTEAFF
CDR3nt: TGTGCCAGCAGTTACGGGGCGGGGAGGACTGAAGCTTTCTTT
v_gene: TRBV6-2/TRBV6-3
d_gene: NA
j_gene: TRBJ1-1
abundance: NA

CDR3aa: CASSSGLAGTYEQYF
CDR3nt: TGTGCCAGCAGTTCGGGACTAGCGGGAACCTACGAGCAGTACTTC
v_gene: TRBV28
d_gene: TRBD2
j_gene: TRBJ2-7
abundance: NA

CDR3aa: CAISERQATLNTEAFF
CDR3nt: TGTGCCATCAGTGAACGACAGGCGACGCTGAACACTGAAGCTTTCTTT
v_gene: TRBV10-3
d_gene: NA
j_gene: TRBJ1-1
abundance: NA

CDR3aa: CASSLMDRDDYGYTF
CDR3nt: TGTGCCAGCAGCTTGATGGACAGGGATGACTATGGCTACACCTTC
v_gene: TRBV7-6
d_gene: TRBD1
j_gene: TRBJ1-2
abundance: NA

CDR3aa: CASSLSSETDTQYF
CDR3nt: TGTGCCAGCAGCTTGTCTAGCGAGACAGATACGCAGTATTTT
v_gene: TRBV7-2
d_gene: NA
j_gene: TRBJ2-3
abundance: NA

CDR3aa: CSVERGQRSTDTQYF
CDR3nt: TGCAGCGTTGAACGGGGACAGAGAAGCACAGATACGCAGTATTTT
v_gene: TRBV29-1
d_gene: TRBD1
j_gene: TRBJ2-3
abundance: NA

CDR3aa: CASSLLSSGRTDTQYF
CDR3nt: TGTGCCAGCAGCCTACTCTCTAGCGGACGCACAGATACGCAGTATTTT
v_gene: TRBV14
d_gene: TRBD2
j_gene: TRBJ2-3
abundance: NA

CDR3aa: CASSSGQGREQYF
CDR3nt: TGTGCCAGCAGCTCCGGACAGGGGAGGGAGCAGTACTTC
v_gene: TRBV9
d_gene: TRBD1
j_gene: TRBJ2-7
abundance: NA

CDR3aa: CASRLGSGTSGLGETQYF
CDR3nt: TGTGCCAGCAGATTGGGATCTGGGACTAGCGGCTTAGGGGAGACCCAGTACTTC
v_gene: TRBV5-6
d_gene: TRBD2
j_gene: TRBJ2-5
abundance: NA

CDR3aa: CASSFSGSSYNEQFF
CDR3nt: TGTGCCAGCAGTTTTAGCGGGAGCTCCTACAATGAGCAGTTCTTC
v_gene: TRBV28
d_gene: TRBD2
j_gene: TRBJ2-1
abundance: once

CDR3aa: CASSIQGAQAFF
CDR3nt: TGTGCCAGCAGCATACAGGGGGCACAAGCTTTCTTT
v_gene: TRBV7-2
d_gene: TRBD1
j_gene: TRBJ1-1
abundance: NA

CDR3aa: CASSLTSAGGPGEQFF
CDR3nt: TGTGCCAGCAGCTTAACGTCCGCGGGAGGGCCGGGTGAGCAGTTCTTC
v_gene: TRBV7-3
d_gene: TRBD2
j_gene: TRBJ2-1
abundance: NA

CDR3aa: CASRGGRAVDEQFF
CDR3nt: TGTGCCAGCAGGGGCGGGAGGGCCGTGGATGAGCAGTTCTTC
v_gene: TRBV2
d_gene: TRBD2
j_gene: TRBJ2-1
abundance: NA

CDR3aa: CASSSQTGTGVPFYNEQFF
CDR3nt: TGTGCCAGCAGCTCCCAGACCGGGACAGGGGTTCCCTTTTACAATGAGCAGTTCTTC
v_gene: TRBV7-9
d_gene: TRBD1
j_gene: TRBJ2-1
abundance: once

CDR3aa: CASRFYNQPQHF
CDR3nt: TGTGCCAGCAGGTTCTACAATCAGCCCCAGCATTTT
v_gene: TRBV12-3/TRBV12-4
d_gene: NA
j_gene: TRBJ1-5
abundance: NA